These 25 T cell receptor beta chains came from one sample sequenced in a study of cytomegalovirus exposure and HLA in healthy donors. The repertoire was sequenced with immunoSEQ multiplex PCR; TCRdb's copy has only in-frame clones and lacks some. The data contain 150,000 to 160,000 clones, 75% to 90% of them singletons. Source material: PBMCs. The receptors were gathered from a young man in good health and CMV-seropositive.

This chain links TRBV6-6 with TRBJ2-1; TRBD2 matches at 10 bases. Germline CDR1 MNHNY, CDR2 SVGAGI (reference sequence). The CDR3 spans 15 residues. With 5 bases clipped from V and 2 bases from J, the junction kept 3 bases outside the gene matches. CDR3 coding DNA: TGTGCCAGCAGTCCAGCGGGGGGGACCTACAATGAGCAGTTCTTC. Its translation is CASSPAGGTYNEQFF.

The CDR3 sequence: CASSLSDRGDFDTGELFF. CDR3 nucleotide sequence: TGCGCCAGCAGCTTATCGGACAGGGGTGATTTTGACACCGGGGAGCTGTTTTTT. The chain joins TRBV5-1 to TRBJ2-2; 9 bases map to TRBD1. This CDR3 region has 18 residues. From germline, CDR1 is SGHRS and CDR2 YFSETQ. V shed 2 bases, J shed 3 bases, and the junction held 11 bases outside the gene matches.

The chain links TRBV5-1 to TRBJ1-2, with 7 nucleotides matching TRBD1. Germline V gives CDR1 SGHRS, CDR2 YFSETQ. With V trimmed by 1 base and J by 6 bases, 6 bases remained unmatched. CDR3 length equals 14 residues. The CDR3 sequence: CASSLWTGYDGYTF. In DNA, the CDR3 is TGCGCCAGCAGCTTGTGGACAGGATACGATGGCTACACCTTC.

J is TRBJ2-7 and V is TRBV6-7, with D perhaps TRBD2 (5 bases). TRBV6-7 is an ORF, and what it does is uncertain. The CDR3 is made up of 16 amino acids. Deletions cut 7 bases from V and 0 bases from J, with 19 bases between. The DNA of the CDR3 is TGTGCCAGCACCCCTGCCGAGGCAGCGGACTCCTACGAGCAGTACTTC. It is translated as CASTPAEAADSYEQYF.

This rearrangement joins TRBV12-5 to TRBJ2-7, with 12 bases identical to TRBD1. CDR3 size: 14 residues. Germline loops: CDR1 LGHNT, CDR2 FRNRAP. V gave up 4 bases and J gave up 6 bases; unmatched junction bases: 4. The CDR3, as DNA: TGTGCTAGTGGTTCCGGGACAGGGGGCGTCGAGCAGTACTTC. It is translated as CASGSGTGGVEQYF.

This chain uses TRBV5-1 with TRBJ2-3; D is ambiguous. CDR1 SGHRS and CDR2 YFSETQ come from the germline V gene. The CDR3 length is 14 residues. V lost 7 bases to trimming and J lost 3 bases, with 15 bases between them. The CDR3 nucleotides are TGCGCCAGCTGGGCTGAGTCCCTTACAGATACGCAGTATTTT. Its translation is CASWAESLTDTQYF.

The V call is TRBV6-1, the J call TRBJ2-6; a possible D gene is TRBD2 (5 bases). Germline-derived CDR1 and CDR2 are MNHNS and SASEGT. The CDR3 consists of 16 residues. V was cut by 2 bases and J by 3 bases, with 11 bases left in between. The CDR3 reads CASSEMTGDGANVLTF. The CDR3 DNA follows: TGTGCCAGCAGTGAAATGACCGGGGATGGGGCCAACGTCCTGACTTTC.

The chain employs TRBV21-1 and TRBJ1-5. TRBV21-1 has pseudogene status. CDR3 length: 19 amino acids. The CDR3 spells CASNTSGEPSNNSNQPQHF. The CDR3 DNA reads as TGTGCCAGCAACACCTCGGGGGAGCCCTCGAATAATAGCAATCAGCCCCAGCATTTT.

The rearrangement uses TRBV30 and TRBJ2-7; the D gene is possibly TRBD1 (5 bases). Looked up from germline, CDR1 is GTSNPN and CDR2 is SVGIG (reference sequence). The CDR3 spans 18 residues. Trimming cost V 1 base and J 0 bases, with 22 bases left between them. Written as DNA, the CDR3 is TGTGCCTGGAGTGGTGGTCAAGGGGCCGTGCGGACCTCCTACGAGCAGTACTTC. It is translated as CAWSGGQGAVRTSYEQYF.

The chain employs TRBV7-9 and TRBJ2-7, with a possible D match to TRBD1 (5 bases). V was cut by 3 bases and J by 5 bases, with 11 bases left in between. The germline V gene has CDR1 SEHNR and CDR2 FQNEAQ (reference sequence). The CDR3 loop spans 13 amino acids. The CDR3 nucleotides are TGTGCCAGCAGCTTCAGGTGGGGCCACGAGCAGTACTTC. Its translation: CASSFRWGHEQYF.

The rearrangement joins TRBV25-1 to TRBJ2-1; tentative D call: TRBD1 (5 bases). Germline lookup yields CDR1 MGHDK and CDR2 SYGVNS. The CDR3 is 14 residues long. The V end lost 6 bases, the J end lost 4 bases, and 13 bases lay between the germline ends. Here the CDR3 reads CASRGLGHYNEQFF. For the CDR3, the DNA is TGTGCCAGCAGGGGCCTGGGGCATTACAATGAGCAGTTCTTC.

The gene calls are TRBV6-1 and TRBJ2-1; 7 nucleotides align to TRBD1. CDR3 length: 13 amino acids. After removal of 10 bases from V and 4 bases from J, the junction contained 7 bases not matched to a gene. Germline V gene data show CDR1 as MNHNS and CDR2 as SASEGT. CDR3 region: CATGTDTYNEQFF. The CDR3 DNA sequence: TGTGCCACCGGGACAGATACTTACAATGAGCAGTTCTTC.

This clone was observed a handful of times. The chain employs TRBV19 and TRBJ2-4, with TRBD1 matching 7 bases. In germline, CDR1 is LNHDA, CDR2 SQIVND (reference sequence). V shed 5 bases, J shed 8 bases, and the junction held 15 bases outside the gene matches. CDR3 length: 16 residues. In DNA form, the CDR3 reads TGTGCCAGTAGTTGGGCAGGGGGTTTGGGCATAGACATTCAGTACTTC. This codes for CASSWAGGLGIDIQYF.

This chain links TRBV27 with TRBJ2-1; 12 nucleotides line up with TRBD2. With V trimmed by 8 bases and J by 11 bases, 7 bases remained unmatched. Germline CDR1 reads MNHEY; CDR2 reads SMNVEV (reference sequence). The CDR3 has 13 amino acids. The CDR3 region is CASSPTSGGKQFF. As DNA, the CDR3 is TGTGCCAGCTCCCCGACTAGCGGGGGCAAGCAGTTCTTC.

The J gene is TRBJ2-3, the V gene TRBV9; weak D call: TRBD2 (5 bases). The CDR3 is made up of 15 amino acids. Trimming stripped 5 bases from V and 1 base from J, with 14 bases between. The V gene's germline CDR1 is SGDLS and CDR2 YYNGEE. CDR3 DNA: TGTGCCAGCAGGGGTAGCGTAACCGGCACAGATACGCAGTATTTT. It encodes CASRGSVTGTDTQYF.

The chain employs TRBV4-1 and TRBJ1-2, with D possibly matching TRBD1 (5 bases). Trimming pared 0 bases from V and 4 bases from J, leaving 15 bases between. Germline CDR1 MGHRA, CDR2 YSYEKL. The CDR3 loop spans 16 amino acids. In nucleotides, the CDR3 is TGCGCCAGCAGCCAAGATTCGAGCGGGGCTCCCTATGGCTACACCTTC. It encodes CASSQDSSGAPYGYTF.

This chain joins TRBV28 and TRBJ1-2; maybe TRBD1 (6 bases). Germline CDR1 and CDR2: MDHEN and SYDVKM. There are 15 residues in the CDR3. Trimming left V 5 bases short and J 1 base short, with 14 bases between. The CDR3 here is CASSPGDTINYGYTF. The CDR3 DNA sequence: TGTGCCAGCAGTCCCGGGGACACCATTAACTATGGCTACACCTTC.

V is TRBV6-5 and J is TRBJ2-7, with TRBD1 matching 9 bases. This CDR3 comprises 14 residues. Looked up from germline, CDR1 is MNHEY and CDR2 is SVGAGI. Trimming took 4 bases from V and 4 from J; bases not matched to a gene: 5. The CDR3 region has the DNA TGTGCCAGCAGTTCGGGACAGGGCCCATACGAGCAGTACTTC. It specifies CASSSGQGPYEQYF.

This chain's CDR3 is CASSLKQGWGGDTEAFF. CDR3 in DNA: TGTGCCAGCAGCTTAAAGCAGGGATGGGGAGGTGACACTGAAGCTTTCTTT. This chain connects TRBV11-2 to TRBJ1-1, with D perhaps TRBD1 (5 bases). The germline CDR1 and CDR2 sequences are SGHAT and FQNNGV. The CDR3 runs 17 residues. The V end was cut by 2 bases, the J end by 3 bases, with 19 bases between.

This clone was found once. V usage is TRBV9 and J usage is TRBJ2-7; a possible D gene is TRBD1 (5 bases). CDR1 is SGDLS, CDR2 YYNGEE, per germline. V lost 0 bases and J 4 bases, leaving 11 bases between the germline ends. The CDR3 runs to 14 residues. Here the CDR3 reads CASSVEGKWYEQYF. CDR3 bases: TGTGCCAGCAGCGTAGAGGGGAAGTGGTACGAGCAGTACTTC.

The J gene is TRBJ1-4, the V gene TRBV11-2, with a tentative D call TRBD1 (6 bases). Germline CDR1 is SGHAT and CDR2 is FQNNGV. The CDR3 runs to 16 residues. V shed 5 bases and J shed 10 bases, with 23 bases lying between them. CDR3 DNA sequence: TGTGCCAGCAGCCGGACTCCGGGACATCAAAAGGGAAAACTGTTTTTT. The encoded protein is CASSRTPGHQKGKLFF.

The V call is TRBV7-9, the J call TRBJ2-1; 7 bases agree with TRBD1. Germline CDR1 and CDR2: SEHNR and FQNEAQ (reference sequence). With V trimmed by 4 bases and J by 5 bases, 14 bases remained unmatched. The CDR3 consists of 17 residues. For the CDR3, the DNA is TGTGCCAGCAGCTCGCCTCTTCGACAGGGACCCAACAATGAGCAGTTCTTC. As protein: CASSSPLRQGPNNEQFF.

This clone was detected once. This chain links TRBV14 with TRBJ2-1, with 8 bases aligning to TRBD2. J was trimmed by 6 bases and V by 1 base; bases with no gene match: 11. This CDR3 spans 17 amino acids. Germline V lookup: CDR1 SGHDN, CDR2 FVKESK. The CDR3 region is CASSQGTAREAGNEQFF. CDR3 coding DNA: TGTGCCAGCAGCCAAGGAACGGCGCGGGAGGCTGGCAATGAGCAGTTCTTC.

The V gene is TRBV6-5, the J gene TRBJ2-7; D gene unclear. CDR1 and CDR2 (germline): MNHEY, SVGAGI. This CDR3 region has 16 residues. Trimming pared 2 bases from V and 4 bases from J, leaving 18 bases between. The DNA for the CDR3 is TGTGCCAGCAGTTACCTGAAGACAAGACCCGTTTACGAGCAGTACTTC. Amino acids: CASSYLKTRPVYEQYF.

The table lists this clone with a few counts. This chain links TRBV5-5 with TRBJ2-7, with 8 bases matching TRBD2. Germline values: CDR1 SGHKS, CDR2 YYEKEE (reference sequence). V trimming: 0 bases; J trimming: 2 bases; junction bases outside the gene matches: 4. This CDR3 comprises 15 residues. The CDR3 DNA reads TGTGCCAGCAGCTTGGTGGTAGCGGGACCCTACGAGCAGTACTTC. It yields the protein CASSLVVAGPYEQYF.